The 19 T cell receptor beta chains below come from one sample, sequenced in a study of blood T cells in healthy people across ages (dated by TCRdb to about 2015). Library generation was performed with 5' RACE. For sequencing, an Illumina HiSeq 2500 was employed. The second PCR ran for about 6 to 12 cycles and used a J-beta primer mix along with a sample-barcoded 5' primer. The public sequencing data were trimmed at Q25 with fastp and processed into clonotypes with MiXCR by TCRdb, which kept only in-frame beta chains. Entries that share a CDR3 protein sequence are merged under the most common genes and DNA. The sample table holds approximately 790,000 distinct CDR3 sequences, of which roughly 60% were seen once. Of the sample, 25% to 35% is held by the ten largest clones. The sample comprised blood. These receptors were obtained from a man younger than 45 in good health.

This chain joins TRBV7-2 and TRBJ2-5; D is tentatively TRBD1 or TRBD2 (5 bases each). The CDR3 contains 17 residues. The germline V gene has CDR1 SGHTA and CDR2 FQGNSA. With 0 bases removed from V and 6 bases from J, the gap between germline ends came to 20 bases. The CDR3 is CASSLASTLGASKTQYF. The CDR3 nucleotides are TGTGCCAGCAGCTTAGCGTCTACACTAGGGGCGTCGAAGACCCAGTACTTC.

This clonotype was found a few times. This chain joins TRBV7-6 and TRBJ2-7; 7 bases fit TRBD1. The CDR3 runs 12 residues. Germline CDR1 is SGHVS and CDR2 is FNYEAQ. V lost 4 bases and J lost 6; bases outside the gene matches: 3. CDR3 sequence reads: CASSSGQFEQYF. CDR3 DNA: TGTGCCAGCAGCTCGGGACAGTTCGAGCAGTACTTC.

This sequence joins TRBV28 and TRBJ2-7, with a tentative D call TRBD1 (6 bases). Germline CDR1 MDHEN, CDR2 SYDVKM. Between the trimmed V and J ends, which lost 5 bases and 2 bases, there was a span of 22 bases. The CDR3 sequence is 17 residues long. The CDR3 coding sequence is TGTGCCAGCAGTCTAGGGGATCAGGGGATATTCACCTACGAGCAGTACTTC. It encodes CASSLGDQGIFTYEQYF.

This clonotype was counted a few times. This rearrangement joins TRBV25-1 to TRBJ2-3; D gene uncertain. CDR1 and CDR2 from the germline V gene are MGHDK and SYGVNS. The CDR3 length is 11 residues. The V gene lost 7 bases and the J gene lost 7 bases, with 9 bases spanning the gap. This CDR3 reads CASTWSNTQYF. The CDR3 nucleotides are TGTGCCAGCACGTGGTCGAATACGCAGTATTTT.

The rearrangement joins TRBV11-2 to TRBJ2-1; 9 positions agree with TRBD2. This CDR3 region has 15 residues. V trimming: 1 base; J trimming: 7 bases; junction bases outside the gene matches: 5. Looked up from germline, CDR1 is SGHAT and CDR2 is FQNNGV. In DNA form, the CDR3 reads TGTGCCAGCAGCTTAGGCCTAGCGGGGAAAAATGAGCAGTTCTTC. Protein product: CASSLGLAGKNEQFF. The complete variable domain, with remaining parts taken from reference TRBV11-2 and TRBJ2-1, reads EAGVAQSPRYKIIEKRQSVAFWCNPISGHATLYWYQQILGQGPKLLIQFQNNGVVDDSQLPKDRFSAERLKGVDSTLKIQPAKLEDSAVYLCASSLGLAGKNEQFFGPGTRLTVL.

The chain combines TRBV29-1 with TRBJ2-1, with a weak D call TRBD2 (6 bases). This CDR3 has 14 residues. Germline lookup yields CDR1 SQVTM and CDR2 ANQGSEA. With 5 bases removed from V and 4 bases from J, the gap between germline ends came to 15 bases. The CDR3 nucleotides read TGCAGCGTTCTCGCCGGGAGCGAGTACAATGAGCAGTTCTTC. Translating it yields CSVLAGSEYNEQFF.

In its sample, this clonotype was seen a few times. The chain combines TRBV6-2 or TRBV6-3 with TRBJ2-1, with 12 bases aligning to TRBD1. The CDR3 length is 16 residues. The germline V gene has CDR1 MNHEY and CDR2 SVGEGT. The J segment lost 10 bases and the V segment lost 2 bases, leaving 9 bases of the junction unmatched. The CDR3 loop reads CASSYRRDRGRYEQFF. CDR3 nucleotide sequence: TGTGCCAGCAGTTACAGGAGGGACAGGGGGCGTTACGAGCAGTTCTTC.

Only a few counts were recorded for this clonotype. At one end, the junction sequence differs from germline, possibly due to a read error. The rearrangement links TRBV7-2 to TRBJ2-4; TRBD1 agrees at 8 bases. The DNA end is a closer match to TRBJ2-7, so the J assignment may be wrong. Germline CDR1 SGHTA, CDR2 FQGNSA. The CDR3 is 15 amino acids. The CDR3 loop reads CASSSPDRATYEQYF. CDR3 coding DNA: TGTGCTAGCAGCTCTCCGGACAGGGCCACCTACGAGCAGTACTTC.

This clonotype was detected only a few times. The CDR3 reads CASSYRSGEQFF. The CDR3 DNA is TGTGCCAGCAGTTACAGGTCCGGTGAGCAGTTCTTC. The V call is TRBV6-5, the J call TRBJ2-1, with D hard to call. Looked up from germline, CDR1 is MNHEY and CDR2 is SVGAGI. V was pared by 2 bases and J by 9 bases, with 8 bases between. The CDR3 sequence is 12 residues long.

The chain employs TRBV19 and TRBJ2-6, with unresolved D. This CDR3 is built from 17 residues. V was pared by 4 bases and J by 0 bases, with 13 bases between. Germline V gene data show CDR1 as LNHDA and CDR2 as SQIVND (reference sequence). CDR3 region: CASSTSLAISGANVLTF. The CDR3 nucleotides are TGTGCCAGTAGTACCTCCTTGGCGATCTCTGGGGCCAACGTCCTGACTTTC.

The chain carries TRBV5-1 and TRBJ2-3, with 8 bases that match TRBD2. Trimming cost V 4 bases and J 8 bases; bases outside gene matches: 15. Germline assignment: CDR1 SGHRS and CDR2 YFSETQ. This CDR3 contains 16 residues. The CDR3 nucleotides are TGCGCCAGCAGCGGCGGGACTAGTTCGTCTAGCTCTACGCAGTATTTT. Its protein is CASSGGTSSSSSTQYF.

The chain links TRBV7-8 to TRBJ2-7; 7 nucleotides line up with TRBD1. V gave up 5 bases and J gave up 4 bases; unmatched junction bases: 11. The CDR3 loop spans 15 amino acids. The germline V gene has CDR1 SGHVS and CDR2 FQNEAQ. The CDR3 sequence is CASSQGGRRVYEQYF. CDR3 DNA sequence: TGTGCCAGCAGCCAAGGGGGCCGTCGGGTGTACGAGCAGTACTTC.

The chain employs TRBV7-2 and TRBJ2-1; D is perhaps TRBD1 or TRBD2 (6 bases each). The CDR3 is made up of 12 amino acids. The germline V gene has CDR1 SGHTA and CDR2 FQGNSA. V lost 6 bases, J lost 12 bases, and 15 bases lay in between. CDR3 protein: CASSLPEGVQFF. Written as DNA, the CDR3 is TGTGCCAGCAGTCTTCCGGAGGGGGTGCAGTTCTTC. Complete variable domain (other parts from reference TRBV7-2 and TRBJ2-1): GAGVSQSPSNKVTEKGKDVELRCDPISGHTALYWYRQSLGQGLEFLIYFQGNSAPDKSGLPSDRFSAERTGGSVSTLTIQRTQQEDSAVYLCASSLPEGVQFFGPGTRLTVL.

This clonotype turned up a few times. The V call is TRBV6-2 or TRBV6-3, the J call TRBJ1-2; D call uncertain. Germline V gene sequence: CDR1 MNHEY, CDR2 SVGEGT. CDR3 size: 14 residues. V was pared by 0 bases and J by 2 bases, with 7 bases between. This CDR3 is CASSYSMGNYGYTF. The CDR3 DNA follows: TGTGCCAGCAGTTACTCGATGGGAAACTATGGCTACACCTTC.

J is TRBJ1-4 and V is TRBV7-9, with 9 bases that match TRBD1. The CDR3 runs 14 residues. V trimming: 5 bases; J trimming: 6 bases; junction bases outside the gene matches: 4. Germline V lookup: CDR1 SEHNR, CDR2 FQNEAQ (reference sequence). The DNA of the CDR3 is TGTGCCAGCAGCCCCTGGGACAGGGATGAAAAACTGTTTTTT. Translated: CASSPWDRDEKLFF.

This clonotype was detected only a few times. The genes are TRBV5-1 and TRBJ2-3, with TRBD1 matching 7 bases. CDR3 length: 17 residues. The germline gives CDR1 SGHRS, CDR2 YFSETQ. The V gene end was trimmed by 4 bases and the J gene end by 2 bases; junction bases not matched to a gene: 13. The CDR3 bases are TGCGCCAGCAGCGTAGCCGGGACAGCCATCAACACAGATACGCAGTATTTT. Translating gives CASSVAGTAINTDTQYF.

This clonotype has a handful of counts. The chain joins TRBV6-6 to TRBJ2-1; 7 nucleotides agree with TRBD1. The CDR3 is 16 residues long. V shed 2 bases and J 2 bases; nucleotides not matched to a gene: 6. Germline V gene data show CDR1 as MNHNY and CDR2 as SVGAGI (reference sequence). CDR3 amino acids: CASSYLAGTAYNEQFF. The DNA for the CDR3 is TGTGCCAGCAGTTACCTCGCCGGGACAGCCTACAATGAGCAGTTCTTC.

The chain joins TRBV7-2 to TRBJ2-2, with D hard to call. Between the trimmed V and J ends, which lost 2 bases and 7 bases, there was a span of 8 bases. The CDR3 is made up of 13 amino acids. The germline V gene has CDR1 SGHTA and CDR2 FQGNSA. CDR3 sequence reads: CASSLRFIGELFF. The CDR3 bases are TGTGCCAGCAGCTTACGTTTCATCGGGGAGCTGTTTTTT.

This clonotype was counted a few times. The CDR3 region has the DNA TGTGCCAGCAGCCAAGGGGACCCCAATCAGCCCCAGCATTTT. Encoded protein: CASSQGDPNQPQHF. The chain combines TRBV7-2 with TRBJ1-5, with D maybe TRBD1 (5 bases). Germline values: CDR1 SGHTA, CDR2 FQGNSA. V was clipped by 5 bases and J by 3 bases, with 11 bases between them. The CDR3 has 14 amino acids.